The TCR beta chain described here comes from a study of blood T cells in healthy people across ages. In the study overall: Per two T cells, about one barcoded beta molecule was captured through template switching.

Study-wide results and limits: Compared with aged donors, long-lived donors showed fewer expanded clones, suggesting selection. Older age went with lower TCR beta diversity per million T cells, in a roughly linear way.

PCR was performed a second time for about 7 to 12 cycles using a sample-barcoded 5' primer and a J-beta primer mix. TCRdb reanalysed the 5' RACE reads using MiXCR and keeps one entry per CDR3 protein. The profile covers about 620,000 distinct CDR3 sequences, with roughly 21% appearing a single time and approximately 3.6% taken by the ten largest. The CDR3 consists of 12 residues. On this clonotype itself: Its antigen is undetermined.

The TCR originated in a man between 65 and 80 years old in good health. The rearrangement uses TRBV21-1 and TRBJ2-7; the table names TRBD1, a call not compared with the DNA. TRBV21-1 is noted as a pseudogene. The specimen sequenced was blood. The CDR3 is CASTLIRGEQYF. The DNA for the CDR3 is TGTGCCAGTACCCTGATCAGGGGCGAGCAGTACTTC.